Listed below are T cell receptor beta chains from one sample, sequenced in a study of CD8 T cells in ankylosing spondylitis. TCRdb redid the calling of the 5' RACE reads with MiXCR, one entry per CDR3 protein. The sample lists 300,000 to 400,000 distinct CDR3 sequences; 20% to 25% were seen once. Sequenced material: blood, either unsorted or a sorted T cell fraction (not recorded which). The receptors derive from a male donor with ankylosing spondylitis. CDR3s include the opening cysteine and the closing phenylalanine or tryptophan. Each record gives: V gene, D gene, J gene, clone size, CDR3 DNA, CDR3 protein. The D gene is left open where the match is weak. The size entry is marked missing in some rows and otherwise reads once, few, many or a size class.

>TRBV11-3|NA|TRBJ2-7|NA
TGTGCCAGCAGCCAACGGGGCCACGAGCAGTACTTC
CASSQRGHEQYF
>TRBV20-1|NA|TRBJ1-1|NA
TGCAGTGCTATCCCGGGACACTTCAACACTGAAGCTTTCTTT
CSAIPGHFNTEAFF
>TRBV29-1|TRBD2|TRBJ2-1|few
TGCAGCGTGGGGGGGGGTACTCGCGCCCCACTCTCCTACAATGAGCAGTTCTTC
CSVGGGTRAPLSYNEQFF
>TRBV7-8|TRBD1|TRBJ2-4|NA
TGTGCCAGCAGCTTAAGGGACAGGGGTGACATTCAGTACTTC
CASSLRDRGDIQYF
>TRBV28|TRBD1|TRBJ2-2|few
TGTGCCAGCAGAGACCGGGACAGGGCTTACACCGGGGAGCTGTTTTTT
CASRDRDRAYTGELFF
>TRBV25-1|NA|TRBJ2-2|many
TGTGCCAGCGGGGGGGGCCGATACACCGGGGAGCTGTTTTTT
CASGGGRYTGELFF
>TRBV7-2|NA|TRBJ2-7|NA
TGTGCCAGCAGCACGCAAGGGGGTCCTCACGAGCAGTACTTC
CASSTQGGPHEQYF
>TRBV28|TRBD2|TRBJ2-3|NA
TGTGCCAGCAGGCCAAGCGGGAGGGCCACAGATACGCAGTATTTT
CASRPSGRATDTQYF
>TRBV12-3/TRBV12-4|NA|TRBJ1-2|few
TGTGCCAGCAGTCCCCAGGCGCGCTATGGCTACACCTTC
CASSPQARYGYTF
>TRBV2|NA|TRBJ1-5|few
TGTGCCAGCAGTGAAGCACTACAGGGCAATCAGCCCCAGCATTTT
CASSEALQGNQPQHF
>TRBV7-3|NA|TRBJ1-1|NA
TGTGCCAGCAGCTTCTCCGGGGCGCCGGGAACTGAAGCTTTCTTT
CASSFSGAPGTEAFF
>TRBV9|TRBD2|TRBJ2-1|NA
TGTGCCAGCAGCGTAAATCGGAGGGGACTAGACAATGAGCAGTTCTTC
CASSVNRRGLDNEQFF
>TRBV28|NA|TRBJ1-6|NA
TGTGCCAGCAGTCTCACTTGGGGACAAGGGGGTAATTCACCCCTCCACTTT
CASSLTWGQGGNSPLHF
>TRBV7-3|NA|TRBJ2-1|NA
TGTGCCAGCAGCTTAATGTCTAGCTCCTACAATGAGCAGTTCTTC
CASSLMSSSYNEQFF
>TRBV12-3/TRBV12-4|NA|TRBJ2-3|NA
TGTGCCAGCAGTTTAGTCCGGGCCAGCACAGATACGCAGTATTTT
CASSLVRASTDTQYF
>TRBV4-3|TRBD2|TRBJ2-1|few
TGCGCCAGCAGCCAAGTCGGTAGCGGGAGATTCAATGAGCAGTTCTTC
CASSQVGSGRFNEQFF
>TRBV6-5|TRBD1|TRBJ2-7|few
TGTGCCAGCAGTTACTTCAGGGGGCGCGAGCAGTACTTC
CASSYFRGREQYF
>TRBV3-1|NA|TRBJ2-3|few
TGTGCCAGCAGCCGGGGGGCTAGCACAGATACGCAGTATTTT
CASSRGASTDTQYF